This passage covers 19 T cell receptor beta chains from one sample sequenced in a study of identical twins. TCRdb used MiXCR to reprocess the 5' RACE reads, holding one entry per CDR3 protein. Here the sample spans hundreds of thousands of distinct CDR3 sequences, over 8.5% being singletons. The data also belong to a second study, concerning yellow fever vaccine responses in identical twins.

Sequenced: PBMCs. All receptors come from a woman aged 18-35 years in good health.

The CDR3 protein is CASSFGPGIFGGTQYF. CDR3 DNA sequence: TGTGCCAGCAGTTTTGGACCTGGGATTTTTGGCGGGACCCAGTACTTC. The V and J genes are TRBV6-2 or TRBV6-3 and TRBJ2-5; the D is unclear. Between the trimmed V and J ends, which lost 4 bases and 7 bases, there was a span of 22 bases. CDR1 and CDR2 from the germline V gene are MNHEY and SVGEGT. The CDR3 runs to 16 residues.

This clonotype has just a few counts. The chain couples TRBV6-1 to TRBJ2-5; 9 bases agree with TRBD1. CDR1 MNHNS and CDR2 SASEGT come from the germline V gene. The CDR3 extends over 15 amino acids. V gave up 5 bases and J gave up 5 bases; unmatched junction bases: 9. CDR3: CASSTPGQGGETQYF. The CDR3 DNA reads as TGTGCCAGCAGTACACCGGGACAGGGTGGGGAGACCCAGTACTTC.

This clonotype has at least ten counts. The rearrangement links TRBV12-3 or TRBV12-4 to TRBJ1-1; no definite D call. V dropped 6 bases and J dropped 3 bases, with 8 bases sitting between them. This CDR3 is built from 12 residues. CDR3 protein: CASSAGDTEAFF. CDR3 DNA: TGTGCCAGCAGCGCCGGGGACACTGAAGCTTTCTTT.

In its sample, this clonotype was seen a few times. The chain couples TRBV7-9 to TRBJ1-5; D not certain. V was cut by 3 bases and J by 7 bases, with 10 bases left in between. The CDR3 is made up of 13 amino acids. CDR1 and CDR2 (germline): SEHNR, FQNEAQ (reference sequence). CDR3 loop: CASSFADYQPQHF. As DNA, the CDR3 is TGTGCCAGCAGCTTCGCTGACTACCAGCCCCAGCATTTT.

Ten or more counts support this clonotype. This rearrangement joins TRBV20-1 to TRBJ1-1; D may be TRBD1 (6 bases). CDR3 size: 12 residues. Trimming pared 5 bases from V and 7 bases from J, leaving 14 bases between. Germline V CDR1 and CDR2: DFQATT, SNEGSKA (reference sequence). The CDR3 is CSAYRTEIEAFF. The DNA of the CDR3 is TGCAGTGCTTACCGGACAGAGATTGAAGCTTTCTTT.

This clonotype was detected ten times or more. The rearrangement joins TRBV29-1 to TRBJ2-7; perhaps TRBD1 as D (6 bases). The germline gives CDR1 SQVTM, CDR2 ANQGSEA. The V end lost 4 bases, the J end lost 3 bases, and 7 bases lay between the germline ends. There are 11 residues in the CDR3. The CDR3 sequence: CSVGGGYEQYF. The DNA for the CDR3 is TGCAGCGTTGGAGGGGGCTACGAGCAGTACTTC.

The V and J genes are TRBV5-1 and TRBJ2-1, with TRBD2 matching 8 bases. CDR1 and CDR2 from the germline V gene are SGHRS and YFSETQ. The CDR3 is 17 amino acids. The J segment lost 6 bases and the V segment lost 0 bases, leaving 11 bases of the junction unmatched. The CDR3 loop is CASSLGFPSGRSNEQFF. The CDR3 bases are TGCGCCAGCAGCTTGGGATTCCCGAGCGGGAGATCCAATGAGCAGTTCTTC.

In its sample, this clonotype was seen a few times. The chain recombines TRBV7-2 with TRBJ2-3, with 8 bases lining up with TRBD1. Germline V lookup: CDR1 SGHTA, CDR2 FQGNSA. This CDR3 spans 16 amino acids. The junction had 13 bases not matched to a gene; V was cut back by 4 bases and J by 7 bases. CDR3 DNA: TGTGCCAGCAGCTCCGCAGGGGGCAATTCGGCAAATACGCAGTATTTT. Protein sequence: CASSSAGGNSANTQYF.

Regarding this clonotype: The germline gene is not matched at one end of the junction; a read error may be the cause. The CDR3 sequence is CASSPLRGSRNHPQHF. The DNA of the CDR3 is TGTGCCAGCAGTCCACTCCGGGGGTCCAGGAATCACCCCCAGCATTTT. The rearrangement uses TRBV28 and TRBJ1-5, with TRBD1 as a possible D gene (5 bases). The CDR3 spans 16 residues. Germline V gene data show CDR1 as MDHEN and CDR2 as SYDVKM.

The V gene is TRBV5-1, the J gene TRBJ1-1; TRBD1 matches 8 bases. Germline V gene data show CDR1 as SGHRS and CDR2 as YFSETQ. CDR3 length: 15 amino acids. The ends lost 0 bases at V and 4 bases at J; junction bases unmatched: 5. This chain's CDR3 is CASSLGQGFGTEAFF. The DNA of the CDR3 is TGCGCCAGCAGCTTGGGACAGGGGTTCGGCACTGAAGCTTTCTTT.

The gene calls are TRBV25-1 and TRBJ2-1; D tentatively reads TRBD1 or TRBD2 (5 bases each). V was clipped by 4 bases and J by 8 bases, with 24 bases between them. CDR1 is MGHDK, CDR2 SYGVNS, per germline. This CDR3 is built from 17 residues. In nucleotides, the CDR3 is TGTGCCAGCAGTGCTTCTCGGGGCAAAGAAAATCCCCATGAGCAGTTCTTC. Amino acids: CASSASRGKENPHEQFF.

This clonotype was counted many times. The chain recombines TRBV5-1 with TRBJ2-5; the match to TRBD1 covers 7 bases. CDR1 is SGHRS and CDR2 is YFSETQ in the germline V gene. The CDR3 extends over 15 amino acids. Trimming removed 0 bases from V and 4 bases from J; junction bases left unmatched: 6. The chain's CDR3 is CASSLDNRGGETQYF. CDR3 coding DNA: TGCGCCAGCAGCTTGGATAACAGGGGTGGAGAGACCCAGTACTTC. The full variable domain, its missing parts supplied by reference TRBV5-1 and TRBJ2-5, is KAGVTQTPRYLIKTRGQQVTLSCSPISGHRSVSWYQQTPGQGLQFLFEYFSETQRNKGNFPGRFSGRQFSNSRSEMNVSTLELGDSALYLCASSLDNRGGETQYFGPGTRLLVL.

The V gene is TRBV11-1, the J gene TRBJ2-2; 7 positions agree with TRBD2. CDR1 is SGHAT and CDR2 is FQDESV in the germline V gene (reference sequence). Trimming removed 4 bases from V and 0 bases from J; junction bases left unmatched: 8. This CDR3 is 17 amino acids long. For the CDR3, the DNA is TGTGCCAGCAGCTCACGACGGGAGGAGCCGAACACCGGGGAGCTGTTTTTT. Translated: CASSSRREEPNTGELFF.

This clonotype was recorded a few times. The CDR3 loop is CASSNRQDLAKNIQYF. CDR3 in DNA: TGTGCCAGCAGTAATAGACAGGACCTAGCCAAAAACATTCAGTACTTC. This sequence joins TRBV6-1 and TRBJ2-4, with a weak D call TRBD1 (6 bases). Germline V gene sequence: CDR1 MNHNS, CDR2 SASEGT. CDR3 length: 16 residues. Trimming cost V 5 bases and J 0 bases, with 14 bases left between them.

The chain has TRBV20-1 and TRBJ2-3, with D possibly matching TRBD2 (6 bases). CDR1 is DFQATT and CDR2 is SNEGSKA in the germline V gene (reference sequence). The CDR3 runs 14 residues. The V end was cut by 3 bases, the J end by 1 base, with 11 bases between. In DNA, the CDR3 is TGCAGTGCTAGGTTATGGGGGGGCACAGATACGCAGTATTTT. Amino acid sequence: CSARLWGGTDTQYF.

This clonotype came up many times. J is TRBJ2-5 and V is TRBV25-1; no definite D call. The CDR3 has 11 amino acids. Germline CDR1 and CDR2: MGHDK and SYGVNS. V dropped 3 bases and J dropped 5 bases, with 4 bases sitting between them. The CDR3 coding sequence is TGTGCCAGCAGTGAGGGGGAGACCCAGTACTTC. Translated, it gives CASSEGETQYF.

In this sample, this clonotype turned up once. The chain links TRBV29-1 to TRBJ2-7, with D hard to call. The germline V and J ends were trimmed by 3 bases and 6 bases, with 12 bases remaining between them. Germline V lookup: CDR1 SQVTM, CDR2 ANQGSEA. The CDR3 contains 12 residues. DNA for the CDR3: TGCAGCGTTGACGGTGTCGACTCCGAGCAGTACTTC. This sequence encodes CSVDGVDSEQYF.

This clonotype came up a few times. The chain couples TRBV3-1 to TRBJ2-7; tentatively, D is TRBD1 or TRBD2 (5 bases each). The length of the CDR3 is 18 residues. Germline V CDR1 and CDR2: LGHDT, YNNKEL (reference sequence). V was pared by 0 bases and J by 0 bases, with 18 bases between. The chain's CDR3 is CASSQDRGGRASSYEQYF. The CDR3 DNA reads TGTGCCAGCAGCCAAGATCGTGGGGGTCGCGCTAGCTCCTACGAGCAGTACTTC.

The sample holds a few counts of this clonotype. J is TRBJ2-3 and V is TRBV18, with 9 bases identical to TRBD2. Unmatched junction bases numbered 6, after V lost 6 bases and J lost 2 bases. Germline CDR1 is KGHSH and CDR2 is LQKENI. The CDR3 totals 15 residues. CDR3 protein: CASSIAGAVTDTQYF. DNA of the CDR3: TGTGCCAGCTCTATAGCGGGGGCCGTCACAGATACGCAGTATTTT. Full variable domain (remainder filled in from reference TRBV18 and TRBJ2-3): NAGVMQNPRHLVRRRGQEARLRCSPMKGHSHVYWYRQLPEEGLKFMVYLQKENIIDESGMPKERFSAEFPKEGPSILRIQQVVRGDSAAYFCASSIAGAVTDTQYFGPGTRLTVL.